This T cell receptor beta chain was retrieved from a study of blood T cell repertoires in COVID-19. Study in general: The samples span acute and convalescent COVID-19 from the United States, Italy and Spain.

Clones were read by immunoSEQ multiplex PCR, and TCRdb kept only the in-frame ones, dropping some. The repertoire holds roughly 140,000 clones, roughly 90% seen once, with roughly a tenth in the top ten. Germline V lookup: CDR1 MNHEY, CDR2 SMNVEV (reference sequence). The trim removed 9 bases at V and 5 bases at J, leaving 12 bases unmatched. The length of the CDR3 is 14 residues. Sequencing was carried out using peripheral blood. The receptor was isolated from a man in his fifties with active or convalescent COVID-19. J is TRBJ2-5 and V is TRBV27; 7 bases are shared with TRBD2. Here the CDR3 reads CASWEAGREETQYF. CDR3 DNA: TGTGCCAGTTGGGAGGCAGGGAGGGAGGAGACCCAGTACTTC.